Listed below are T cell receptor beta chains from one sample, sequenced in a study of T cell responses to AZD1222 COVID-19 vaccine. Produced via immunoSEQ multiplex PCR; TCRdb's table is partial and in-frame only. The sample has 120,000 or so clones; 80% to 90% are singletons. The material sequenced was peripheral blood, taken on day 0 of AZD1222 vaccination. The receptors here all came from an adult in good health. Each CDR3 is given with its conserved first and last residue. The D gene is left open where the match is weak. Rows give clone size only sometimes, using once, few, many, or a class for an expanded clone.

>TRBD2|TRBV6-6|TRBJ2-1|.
TGTGCCAGCAGCAGACTAGCGGGAGGGAGTAGTGAGCAGTTCTTC
CASSRLAGGSSEQFF
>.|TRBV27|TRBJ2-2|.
TGTGCCAGCAGTCGGAATTGGGGGGCGGCCACCGGGGAGCTGTTTTTT
CASSRNWGAATGELFF
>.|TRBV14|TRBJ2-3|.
TGTGCCAGCAGCCATTTTGGGCCCGAGGGCTCTACGCAGTATTTT
CASSHFGPEGSTQYF
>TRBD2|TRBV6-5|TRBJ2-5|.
TGTGCCAGTTCCAAGGCGGGGGGCGAGGAGACCCAGTACTTC
CASSKAGGEETQYF
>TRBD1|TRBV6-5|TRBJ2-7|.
TGTGCCAGCAAACCGGGACAGGGCTTTTTCGAGCAGTACTTC
CASKPGQGFFEQYF
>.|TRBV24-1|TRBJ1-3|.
TGTGCCACCAGTGATTTTGGAAACACCATATATTTT
CATSDFGNTIYF
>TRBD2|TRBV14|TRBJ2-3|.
TGTGCCAGCAGCCAAGAACGGGGACTAGCGGGAGCTGGGGGATATACGCAGTATTTT
CASSQERGLAGAGGYTQYF
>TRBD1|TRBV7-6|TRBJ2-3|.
TGTGCCAGCAGCTTAGGGACAGGGGGCCGGGGGACAGATACGCAGTATTTT
CASSLGTGGRGTDTQYF
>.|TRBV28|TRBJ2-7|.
TGTGCCAGCAGTTCTGGATATGCCTACGAGCAGTACTTC
CASSSGYAYEQYF
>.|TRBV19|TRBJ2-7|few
TGTGCCAGTTCATACTCAGGGAACTCCTACGAGCAGTACTTC
CASSYSGNSYEQYF
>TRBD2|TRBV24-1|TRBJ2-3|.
TGTGCCACCAGGGGACTAGCGGGAGCCGCAGATACGCAGTATTTT
CATRGLAGAADTQYF
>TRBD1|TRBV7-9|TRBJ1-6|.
TGTGCCAGCAGCTATCGGACAGGGAATTCACCCCTCCACTTT
CASSYRTGNSPLHF
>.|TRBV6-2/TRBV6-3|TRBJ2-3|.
TGTGCCAGCAGTTACTACCACGGACATACGCAGTATTTT
CASSYYHGHTQYF
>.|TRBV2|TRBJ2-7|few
TGTGCCAGCAGTGTTCAGGGGCCTTACGAGCAGTACTTC
CASSVQGPYEQYF
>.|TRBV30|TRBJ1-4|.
TGTGCCTGGAACGGAGATCGGGAAAAACTGTTTTTT
CAWNGDREKLFF
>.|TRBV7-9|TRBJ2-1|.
TGTGCCAGCAGCGGATTAGCGGCTGGGAGCTACAATGAGCAGTTCTTC
CASSGLAAGSYNEQFF
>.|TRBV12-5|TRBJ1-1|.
TGTGCTAGTGGTCCGCGCAGCCACACTGAAGCTTTCTTT
CASGPRSHTEAFF
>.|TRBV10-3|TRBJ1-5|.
TGTGCCATCATGGGGGAAGTCGGTCAGCCCCAGCATTTT
CAIMGEVGQPQHF
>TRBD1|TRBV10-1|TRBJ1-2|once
TGCGCCAGCCTAGTAAGTACAGGGGGGCCGGCGTCTGGCTACACCTTC
CASLVSTGGPASGYTF
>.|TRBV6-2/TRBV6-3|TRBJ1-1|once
TGTGCCAGCAGTTACGTTAGGGACGAAGCTTTCTTT
CASSYVRDEAFF
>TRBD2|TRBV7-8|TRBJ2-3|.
TGTGCCAGCAGCTTAGCCCCAGCGGGAGGGGGGACTAGCACAGATACGCAGTATTTT
CASSLAPAGGGTSTDTQYF
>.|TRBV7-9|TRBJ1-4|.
TGTGCCAGCAGCTTAGGGACCGGTGATGAAAAACTGTTTTTT
CASSLGTGDEKLFF
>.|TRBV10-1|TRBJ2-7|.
TGCGCCAGCAGTGAGAAAACCAGGACCAGCAGCTCCTACGAGCAGTACTTC
CASSEKTRTSSSYEQYF
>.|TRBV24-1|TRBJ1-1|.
TGTGCCACCAGTGAGGCGGGGGCTTCGAACACTGAAGCTTTCTTT
CATSEAGASNTEAFF
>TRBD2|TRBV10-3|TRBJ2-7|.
TGTGCCCGGGGGACTAGCGGGGGGCTCAGCTCCTACGAGCAGTACTTC
CARGTSGGLSSYEQYF
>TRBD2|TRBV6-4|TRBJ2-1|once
TGTGCCAGCGGGGCGGGAGCCTACAATGAGCAGTTCTTC
CASGAGAYNEQFF
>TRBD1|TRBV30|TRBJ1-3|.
TGTGCCTTTGACAGGGATGGAAACACCATATATTTT
CAFDRDGNTIYF
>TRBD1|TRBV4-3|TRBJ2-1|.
TGCGCCAGCAGCCAATCAGGGGGCGCCACGAATGAGCAGTTCTTC
CASSQSGGATNEQFF
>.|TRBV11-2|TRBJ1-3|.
TGTGCCAGCAGCTTAGATCAGGGCGCGATATCTGGAAACACCATATATTTT
CASSLDQGAISGNTIYF
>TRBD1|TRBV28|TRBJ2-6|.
TGTGCCAGCACCCCGCTCCAGGACAGGTTTTTCTCTGGGGCCAACGTCCTGACTTTC
CASTPLQDRFFSGANVLTF
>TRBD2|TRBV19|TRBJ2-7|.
TGTGCCAGTAGTATATCTAGCGGGGCCGAGCAGTACTTC
CASSISSGAEQYF
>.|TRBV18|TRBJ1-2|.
TGTGCCAGCTCACCAGACAGCCAAAACTATGGCTACACCTTC
CASSPDSQNYGYTF
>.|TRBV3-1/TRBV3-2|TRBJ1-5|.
TGTGCCAGCAGCCAAGGCCTTAATCAGCCCCAGCATTTT
CASSQGLNQPQHF
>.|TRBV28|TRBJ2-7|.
TGTGCCAGCAGTCCCAACCCCCACAGGGCCAGCGAGCAGTACTTC
CASSPNPHRASEQYF
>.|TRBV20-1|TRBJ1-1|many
TGCAGTGGCGGGGGCAACACTGAAGCTTTCTTT
CSGGGNTEAFF
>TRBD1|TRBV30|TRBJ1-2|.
TGTGCCTGGACCAGCCCGGGACAGGGCAACTATGGCTACACCTTC
CAWTSPGQGNYGYTF
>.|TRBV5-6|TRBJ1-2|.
TGTGCCAGCAGCCAACAGCCGCAGGGATCCAGTGGCTACACCTTC
CASSQQPQGSSGYTF
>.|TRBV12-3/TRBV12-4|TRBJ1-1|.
TGTGCCAGCAGTTTATGGGCGGTTCGTGAAGCTTTCTTT
CASSLWAVREAFF
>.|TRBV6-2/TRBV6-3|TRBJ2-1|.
TGTGCCAGCAGTATAGACAGGACACCCTACAATGAGCAGTTCTTC
CASSIDRTPYNEQFF
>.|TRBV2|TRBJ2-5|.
TGTGCCAGCAGTGACCCCAAAGAGACCCAGTACTTC
CASSDPKETQYF
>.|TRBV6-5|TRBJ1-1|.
TGTGCCAGCAGTTACGTGGGTCGGGGAGAACCTGAAGCTTTCTTT
CASSYVGRGEPEAFF
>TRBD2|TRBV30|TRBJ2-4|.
TGTGCCTGGAGTGTAGGACTAGCAGGGGCCAAAAACATTCAGTACTTC
CAWSVGLAGAKNIQYF
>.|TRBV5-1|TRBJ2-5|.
TGCGCCAGCAGCTTGGGACTCACTAGTGGCGAGACCCAGTACTTC
CASSLGLTSGETQYF
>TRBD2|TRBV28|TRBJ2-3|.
TGTGCCAGCAGTAAGGGACTAGGATACGATACGCAGTATTTT
CASSKGLGYDTQYF
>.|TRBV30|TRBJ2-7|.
TGTGCCTCAAACCTAAACAGGGTTTACGAGCAGTACTTC
CASNLNRVYEQYF
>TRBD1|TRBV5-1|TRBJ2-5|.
TGCGCCAGCAGCTTGGATACAGGGGGCCATCAAGAGACCCAGTACTTC
CASSLDTGGHQETQYF
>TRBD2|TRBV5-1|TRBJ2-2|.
TGCGCCAGCAGCAGCTTGCGGGGGGGCAACACCGGGGAGCTGTTTTTT
CASSSLRGGNTGELFF
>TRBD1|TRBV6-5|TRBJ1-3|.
TGTGCCAGCAGGAGACAGGGGGGAAACACCATATATTTT
CASRRQGGNTIYF
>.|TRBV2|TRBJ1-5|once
TGTGCCAGCAGTGAAGTTGGCCTCAATCAGCCCCAGCATTTT
CASSEVGLNQPQHF
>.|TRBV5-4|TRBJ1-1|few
TGTGCCAGCAGGGCCGCAGGGAGCACTGAAGCTTTCTTT
CASRAAGSTEAFF
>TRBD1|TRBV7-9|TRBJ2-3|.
TGTGCCAGCAGCCGACAGGGCATAAGCACAGATACGCAGTATTTT
CASSRQGISTDTQYF
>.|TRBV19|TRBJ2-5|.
TGTGCCAGTAGTAAGCGACCGGGACCCTCGGAGACCCAGTACTTC
CASSKRPGPSETQYF
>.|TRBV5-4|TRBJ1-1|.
TGTGCCAGCAGCTTGCGATGGGGCGAAGAGAACACTGAAGCTTTCTTT
CASSLRWGEENTEAFF
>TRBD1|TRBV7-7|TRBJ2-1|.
TGTGCTAGCAGCGCGACTCCAGGGGGCTCCTACAATGAGCAGTTCTTC
CASSATPGGSYNEQFF
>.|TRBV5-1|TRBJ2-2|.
TGCGCCAGCAGCTTGGAGAGCGGGGAGCTGTTTTTT
CASSLESGELFF